The 10 T cell receptor beta chains presented below share a single source sample, sequenced in a study of regulatory T cells in long-lasting Graves disease. Combining iRepertoire HTBI primers with Arm-PCR of CDR3 regions, the authors built TCR beta libraries. TCRdb re-analysed the multiplex PCR reads in MiXCR, keeping a single row per CDR3 protein. The sample contains hundreds of thousands of distinct CDR3 sequences, 21% of which appear only once. Stated time point: persistent/refractory GD, antithyroid drugs over 5 years with positive TRAb. The TCR library was prepared using RNA isolated from PBMCs. The sample in question was peripheral blood mononuclear cells (PBMCs), obtained when the disease was refractory, from a patient treated with antithyroid drugs. Receptors originate from a female donor with Graves disease.

This clonotype was counted between two and nine times. The CDR3 spells CASTVPDRGWTGELFF. In nucleotides, the CDR3 is TGCGCCAGCACCGTGCCCGACAGGGGATGGACCGGGGAGCTGTTTTTT. This chain links TRBV5-1 with TRBJ2-2; 8 positions match TRBD1. V trimming: 6 bases; J trimming: 5 bases; junction bases outside the gene matches: 12. The germline CDR1 and CDR2 sequences are SGHRS and YFSETQ. This CDR3 region has 16 residues.

This clonotype was picked up many times. The chain recombines TRBV12-3 or TRBV12-4 with TRBJ2-5; 7 bases line up with TRBD2. With V trimmed by 6 bases and J by 1 base, 5 bases remained unmatched. CDR3 length equals 14 residues. CDR3 bases: TGTGCCAGCAGCACAACTAGCGTCCAAGAGACCCAGTACTTC. This gives the protein CASSTTSVQETQYF.

At least ten counts were recorded for this clonotype. The chain is built from TRBV2 and TRBJ2-7; D is undetermined. CDR1 SNHLY and CDR2 FYNNEI come from the germline V gene. Trimming stripped 4 bases from V and 4 bases from J, with 8 bases between. This CDR3 contains 12 residues. The CDR3 DNA reads as TGTGCCAGCAGTGTTGCTAGTTACGAGCAGTACTTC. Protein sequence: CASSVASYEQYF.

The V call is TRBV27, the J call TRBJ2-3; unclear D gene. The CDR3 length is 14 residues. V was clipped by 5 bases and J by 1 base, with 10 bases between them. Per germline, CDR1 MNHEY and CDR2 SMNVEV (reference sequence). CDR3 region: CASSGMGGTDTQYF. The CDR3 region has the DNA TGTGCCAGCAGTGGGATGGGCGGCACAGATACGCAGTATTTT.

This clonotype has ten or more counts. The rearrangement uses TRBV15 and TRBJ2-7; 9 bases are a match to TRBD1. This CDR3 is 14 amino acids long. The V segment lost 5 bases and the J segment 4 bases; nucleotides outside the gene matches: 6. CDR1 and CDR2 from the germline V gene are LNHNV and YYDKDF (reference sequence). CDR3 in DNA: TGTGCCACCAGCTCCGGGACAGGGCCTTACGAGCAGTACTTC. Translation: CATSSGTGPYEQYF.

The genes are TRBV25-1 and TRBJ2-2; possibly TRBD2 for D (6 bases). The CDR3 extends over 15 amino acids. In germline, CDR1 is MGHDK, CDR2 SYGVNS. Deletions cut 10 bases from V and 0 bases from J, with 15 bases between. In DNA, the CDR3 is TGTGCCACCCCAAGGGACTTCACGAACACCGGGGAGCTGTTTTTT. It is translated as CATPRDFTNTGELFF.

At least ten counts were recorded for this clonotype. The chain carries TRBV2 and TRBJ1-4; TRBD1 is a possible D gene (6 bases). Germline lookup yields CDR1 SNHLY and CDR2 FYNNEI. The CDR3 extends over 12 amino acids. Trimming took off 8 bases at V and 8 bases at J, with 12 bases between the two ends. The DNA of the CDR3 is TGTGCCAGCGGGGGGGCGCGGGAAAAACTGTTTTTT. Translating gives CASGGAREKLFF.

V usage is TRBV7-9 and J usage is TRBJ2-1; D is undetermined. CDR3 length: 13 amino acids. Deletions cut 5 bases from V and 1 base from J, with 6 bases between. Germline V CDR1 and CDR2: SEHNR, FQNEAQ (reference sequence). The CDR3: CASSRQSYNEQFF. The CDR3, as DNA: TGTGCCAGCAGCCGGCAATCCTACAATGAGCAGTTCTTC.

As regards this clonotype: A much larger clonotype is one base distant, so this may be a read error. V gene TRBV20-1 combines with J gene TRBJ2-7; D might be TRBD2 (5 bases). This CDR3 comprises 13 residues. Per germline, CDR1 DFQATT and CDR2 SNEGSKA (reference sequence). The CDR3 protein is CSAKSSTDYEQYF. In DNA form, the CDR3 reads TGCAGCGCAAAGTCTAGCACCGACTACGAGCAGTACTTC.

The V gene is TRBV19, the J gene TRBJ2-1; 9 bases map to TRBD1. CDR3 size: 13 residues. Trimming at V came to 8 bases and at J to 6 bases, leaving 5 bases not matched to a gene. Germline CDR1 reads LNHDA; CDR2 reads SQIVND (reference sequence). CDR3 bases: TGTGCCAGTTTGGGACAGGGAGGCAATGAGCAGTTCTTC. This gives the protein CASLGQGGNEQFF.